A single T cell receptor (beta chain) is shown here with its context. The source of the sample is a study of blood T cell repertoires in COVID-19. Overall study context: Samples representing acute and convalescent COVID-19 were sourced from the United States, Italy and Spain.

Per the study methods: The assay estimated nucleated cells by amplifying reference gene primers. The assay was immunoSEQ multiplex PCR, and TCRdb's table has in-frame clones only and misses some. That table gives V, J and clone size, and the DNA gave D and trimming. This sample carries approximately 180,000 clones, 85% to 90% of them seen once, and the ten largest clones take about 4.5%. The receptor was derived from a human donor in a cohort sampled during active COVID-19. The sample taken for sequencing was peripheral blood.

CDR3 amino acids: CASSEEGFVYETQYF. The CDR3 DNA reads as TGTGCCAGCAGTGAGGAGGGGTTTGTTTATGAGACCCAGTACTTC. V is TRBV6-1 and J is TRBJ2-5; possible D gene TRBD2, 6 bases. Germline V lookup: CDR1 MNHNS, CDR2 SASEGT. The CDR3 is made up of 15 amino acids. V was shortened by 3 bases and J by 5 bases, with 16 bases between the two germline ends.